This paragraph covers one T cell receptor beta chain sequence. Antigen specificity is unknown. Only in-frame clones appear in the TCRdb table, and some are missing; sequencing was by immunoSEQ multiplex PCR. The data hold around 80,000 clones, with roughly 95% observed a single time. The sample comes from a study of cytomegalovirus exposure and HLA in healthy donors. Study-wide results and limits: The majority of TCR sequences were rare, yet some public TCRs appeared in many donors. It was approximately 160 TCR beta chains that were listed as cytomegalovirus-associated.

V gave up 1 base and J gave up 3 bases, with 17 bases separating them. There are 17 residues in the CDR3. This sequence was found in a woman aged 18-30 years in good health and CMV-seronegative. The V gene is TRBV5-7, the J gene TRBJ2-1, with D possibly being TRBD2 (5 bases). TRBV5-7 is noted as an ORF with a role that remains uncertain. The sample taken for sequencing was PBMCs. In DNA form, the CDR3 reads TGTGCCAGCAGCTTGTACTGGACTTTACGTTACTACAATGAGCAGTTCTTC. Its translation: CASSLYWTLRYYNEQFF.